A single sample gave rise to the 24 T cell receptor beta chains below, sequenced in a study of cytomegalovirus exposure and HLA in healthy donors. PCR was performed using 60 Vbeta and 13 Jbeta primers. The data were produced by immunoSEQ multiplex PCR, yet TCRdb's version contains in-frame clones alone and is incomplete. The table shows roughly 160,000 clones, with 60% to 80% occurring only once. The sequenced sample was PBMCs. Source of these receptors: a man between 60 and 70 years old in good health and CMV-seronegative.

This chain links TRBV30 with TRBJ2-7, with 9 bases matching TRBD1. Germline V lookup: CDR1 GTSNPN, CDR2 SVGIG (reference sequence). CDR3 length: 12 amino acids. Trimming removed 4 bases from V and 7 bases from J; junction bases left unmatched: 5. The CDR3 sequence is CAWTDRGGEQYF. CDR3 nucleotides: TGTGCCTGGACGGACAGGGGTGGAGAGCAGTACTTC.

The chain employs TRBV7-9 and TRBJ2-3; the D gene is possibly TRBD1 (6 bases). CDR3 length: 14 residues. V was clipped by 4 bases and J by 3 bases, with 11 bases between them. Germline V gene lookup returns CDR1 SEHNR and CDR2 FQNEAQ (reference sequence). The CDR3 sequence is CASSSQGSTDTQYF. As DNA, the CDR3 is TGTGCCAGCAGCTCTCAGGGGAGTACAGATACGCAGTATTTT.

The table lists this clone with a count of one. The CDR3 sequence is CASNSGQGERLEQFF. Written as DNA, the CDR3 is TGTGCCAGTAATTCTGGACAGGGCGAACGTCTTGAGCAGTTCTTC. The chain is built from TRBV19 and TRBJ2-1, with 8 bases identical to TRBD1. Germline V gives CDR1 LNHDA, CDR2 SQIVND (reference sequence). This CDR3 comprises 15 residues. The V segment lost 7 bases and the J segment 9 bases; nucleotides outside the gene matches: 14.

This sequence joins TRBV5-1 and TRBJ1-4, with 7 nucleotides matching TRBD1. The CDR3 has 16 amino acids. The germline gives CDR1 SGHRS, CDR2 YFSETQ. V was pared by 0 bases and J by 2 bases, with 4 bases of the junction left unmatched. This CDR3 is CASSLGQGRTNEKLFF. As DNA, the CDR3 is TGCGCCAGCAGCTTGGGACAGGGCAGGACTAATGAAAAACTGTTTTTT.

The chain joins TRBV6-5 to TRBJ2-5; maybe TRBD1 (6 bases). The ends were cut back, 6 bases at V and 6 bases at J, with 14 bases in the middle. There are 13 residues in the CDR3. Germline loops: CDR1 MNHEY, CDR2 SVGAGI. Here the CDR3 DNA reads TGTGCCAGCAGCACAGGGTTTCTGAAGACCCAGTACTTC. This encodes CASSTGFLKTQYF.

The J gene is TRBJ2-2, the V gene TRBV9; 7 bases line up with TRBD1. The CDR3 loop spans 15 amino acids. After removal of 4 bases from V and 4 bases from J, the junction contained 7 bases not matched to a gene. Germline V lookup: CDR1 SGDLS, CDR2 YYNGEE. The CDR3 spells CASSTRGQSTGELFF. The CDR3 DNA reads as TGTGCCAGCAGCACTCGGGGACAGAGCACCGGGGAGCTGTTTTTT.

The chain uses TRBV10-1 and TRBJ1-6; D possibly corresponds to TRBD1 (6 bases). Germline lookup yields CDR1 WNHNN and CDR2 SYGVQD (reference sequence). The CDR3 is 18 residues long. The V end lost 3 bases, the J end lost 5 bases, and 20 bases lay between the germline ends. The CDR3 loop reads CASSEAGDIPLHNSPLHF. CDR3 DNA: TGCGCCAGCAGTGAAGCAGGGGACATCCCATTACATAATTCACCCCTCCACTTT.

The chain joins TRBV27 to TRBJ2-1; 12 nucleotides match TRBD2. The CDR3 is 16 residues long. With V trimmed by 6 bases and J by 10 bases, 13 bases remained unmatched. Germline lookup yields CDR1 MNHEY and CDR2 SMNVEV (reference sequence). The CDR3 region is CASSSPSGGASGEQFF. CDR3 in DNA: TGTGCCAGCAGCTCACCTAGCGGGGGGGCCTCAGGAGAGCAGTTCTTC.

The CDR3: CAIRPLAGTYNEQFF. Here the CDR3 DNA reads TGTGCCATCAGACCCCTAGCGGGAACCTACAATGAGCAGTTCTTC. This sequence joins TRBV10-3 and TRBJ2-1; 9 bases align to TRBD2. Germline CDR1 and CDR2: ENHRY and SYGVKD. V lost 6 bases and J lost 2; bases outside the gene matches: 5. The CDR3 sequence is 15 residues long.

The chain carries TRBV5-1 and TRBJ2-3; 8 nucleotides line up with TRBD2. J gave up 2 bases and V 5 bases, and 10 bases lay outside the gene matches. The CDR3 loop spans 16 amino acids. Per germline, CDR1 SGHRS and CDR2 YFSETQ. The CDR3 DNA reads TGCGCCAGCAGTTTTTCGGGGGGGGGATACACAGATACGCAGTATTTT. It codes for CASSFSGGGYTDTQYF.

The rearrangement links TRBV7-2 to TRBJ2-5, with TRBD1 identical over 8 bases. The CDR3 has 18 residues. Per germline, CDR1 SGHTA and CDR2 FQGNSA. After removal of 3 bases from V and 12 bases from J, the junction contained 24 bases not matched to a gene. The CDR3 region has the DNA TGTGCCAGCAGCTTGGAGCAGTGGGGCCTTCGGGACAGGCAAAACGAGTACTTC. This codes for CASSLEQWGLRDRQNEYF.

The chain carries TRBV6-5 and TRBJ2-3; possible D gene TRBD2, 6 bases. The CDR3 extends over 14 amino acids. Germline-derived CDR1 and CDR2 are MNHEY and SVGAGI. The V end was cut by 6 bases, the J end by 0 bases, with 10 bases between. The CDR3 sequence: CASRPGLSTDTQYF. CDR3 sequence (DNA): TGTGCCAGCAGGCCGGGACTTAGCACAGATACGCAGTATTTT.

The CDR3 DNA reads as TGTGCCTGGAGTGGAATATTAGCGGGAGATAAGAATGAGCAGTTCTTC. Translating gives CAWSGILAGDKNEQFF. The V gene is TRBV30, the J gene TRBJ2-1; the match to TRBD2 covers 9 bases. Germline CDR1 reads GTSNPN; CDR2 reads SVGIG (reference sequence). V lost 1 base to trimming and J lost 7 bases; unmatched junction nucleotides: 11. The CDR3 is made up of 16 amino acids.

The CDR3 region is CASKPGQNNEQFF. DNA of the CDR3: TGTGCCAGCAAACCAGGGCAAAACAATGAGCAGTTCTTC. V and J are TRBV6-1 and TRBJ2-1, with D possibly being TRBD1 (5 bases). The germline V gene has CDR1 MNHNS and CDR2 SASEGT. Trimming took 7 bases from V and 5 from J, leaving 12 bases between them. The CDR3 is 13 amino acids.

This chain uses TRBV6-4 with TRBJ2-7; a possible D gene is TRBD2 (6 bases). The CDR3 has 14 amino acids. The V gene's germline CDR1 is MRHNA and CDR2 SNTAGT. The ends were cut back, 7 bases at V and 4 bases at J, with 17 bases in the middle. DNA for the CDR3: TGTGCCAGCACAGCTAGCGCTACTATTTACGAGCAGTACTTC. This encodes CASTASATIYEQYF.

The genes are TRBV2 and TRBJ2-5, with D possibly matching TRBD1 (5 bases). Germline loops: CDR1 SNHLY, CDR2 FYNNEI. This CDR3 region has 16 residues. V gave up 1 base and J gave up 1 base, with 13 bases separating them. The CDR3 protein is CASSEGWGFPQETQYF. CDR3 DNA: TGTGCCAGCAGTGAAGGGTGGGGCTTTCCCCAAGAGACCCAGTACTTC.

The genes are TRBV5-1 and TRBJ2-7; 11 bases fit TRBD2. With 0 bases clipped from V and 1 base from J, the junction kept 6 bases outside the gene matches. Looked up from germline, CDR1 is SGHRS and CDR2 is YFSETQ. The CDR3 is 17 residues long. The CDR3 nucleotides read TGCGCCAGCAGCTTGGCCCTAGCGGGGGGCATATCCTACGAGCAGTACTTC. Protein sequence: CASSLALAGGISYEQYF.

The chain recombines TRBV6-1 with TRBJ2-7; D possibly corresponds to TRBD2 (7 bases). The germline V and J ends were trimmed by 4 bases and 6 bases, with 25 bases remaining between them. CDR1 is MNHNS and CDR2 is SASEGT in the germline V gene. CDR3 length equals 17 residues. The CDR3 reads CASSGPGASGLASEQYF. The CDR3 DNA is TGTGCCAGCAGTGGCCCAGGGGCTAGCGGCTTGGCCTCCGAGCAGTACTTC.

The rearrangement uses TRBV7-2 and TRBJ2-5, with 10 bases aligning to TRBD2. Looked up from germline, CDR1 is SGHTA and CDR2 is FQGNSA. The CDR3 is 17 amino acids. The junction had 6 bases not matched to a gene; V was cut back by 1 base and J by 1 base. The CDR3 protein is CASSLGASGGSQETQYF. CDR3 DNA: TGTGCCAGCAGCTTAGGGGCTAGCGGGGGTTCCCAAGAGACCCAGTACTTC.

The J gene is TRBJ2-7, the V gene TRBV7-6, with D unresolved. The CDR3 is 13 residues long. Germline V lookup: CDR1 SGHVS, CDR2 FNYEAQ. V dropped 5 bases and J dropped 0 bases, with 8 bases sitting between them. As DNA, the CDR3 is TGTGCCAGCAGCCCCCCCTCCTCCTACGAGCAGTACTTC. Protein product: CASSPPSSYEQYF.

The chain couples TRBV19 to TRBJ2-2; 13 bases map to TRBD2. The ends lost 5 bases at V and 3 bases at J; junction bases unmatched: 9. The CDR3 consists of 18 residues. Germline CDR1 reads LNHDA; CDR2 reads SQIVND (reference sequence). The CDR3 sequence is CASSSRSGTSGDTGELFF. The CDR3 DNA sequence: TGTGCCAGTAGTTCAAGGTCCGGGACTAGCGGGGACACCGGGGAGCTGTTTTTT.

The J gene is TRBJ2-5, the V gene TRBV4-2; 12 nucleotides agree with TRBD2. V trimming: 4 bases; J trimming: 1 base; junction bases outside the gene matches: 13. The CDR3 is made up of 19 amino acids. From germline, CDR1 is LGHNA and CDR2 YNFKEQ. CDR3 in DNA: TGTGCCAGCAGCCCCCTTTTCGGTCGACTAGCGGGGGTCCAAGAGACCCAGTACTTC. It specifies CASSPLFGRLAGVQETQYF.

V gene TRBV11-3 combines with J gene TRBJ2-3; tentatively, D is TRBD1 (6 bases). V was cut by 1 base and J by 4 bases, with 9 bases left in between. CDR3 length: 14 residues. Germline V gives CDR1 SGHNT, CDR2 YENEEA. As DNA, the CDR3 is TGTGCCAGCAGCTTAGGTCAGGGGTCAGATACGCAGTATTTT. Translating gives CASSLGQGSDTQYF.

This sequence joins TRBV27 and TRBJ1-2; 11 positions match TRBD1. The CDR3 contains 14 residues. V was clipped by 3 bases and J by 8 bases; unmatched bases: 5. Germline CDR1 MNHEY, CDR2 SMNVEV (reference sequence). The CDR3 region has the DNA TGTGCCAGCAGTTTGGACAGGGGGCTCGGAGGCTACACCTTC. This translates into CASSLDRGLGGYTF.